Below are 15 T cell receptor beta chains sequenced from a single sample in a study of beta chain features in type 1 diabetes. TCRB transcripts that were expressed got sequenced, as all of the isolated RNA had been reverse transcribed. Libraries were prepared by immunoSEQ multiplex PCR; TCRdb keeps only in-frame clonotypes and omits some of them. Of about 210,000 clones listed, about a tenth are singletons. What was sequenced was central memory CD4+ T cells from blood. These receptors originate from a man aged 18 to 30 in good health.

The sample holds a few counts of this clone. The rearrangement links TRBV5-1 to TRBJ2-2; no clear D gene. V lost 0 bases, J lost 1 base, and 4 bases lay in between. The CDR3 loop spans 14 amino acids. The germline CDR1 and CDR2 sequences are SGHRS and YFSETQ. The CDR3 DNA reads as TGCGCCAGCAGCTTGGGTGAGAACACCGGGGAGCTGTTTTTT. Translating gives CASSLGENTGELFF.

This clone was seen many times. The chain combines TRBV30 with TRBJ2-5; D is unclear. The CDR3 is 12 residues long. Germline CDR1 and CDR2: GTSNPN and SVGIG (reference sequence). V lost 0 bases, J lost 7 bases, and 9 bases lay in between. The CDR3 DNA sequence: TGTGCCTGGAGTGTACCCCGCGGGACCCAGTACTTC. Amino acid sequence: CAWSVPRGTQYF.

This clone was observed a handful of times. CDR3 coding DNA: TGTGCCTGGAGTGTAAGAAGACTAGACGAGCAGTACTTC. Translated, it gives CAWSVRRLDEQYF. The gene calls are TRBV30 and TRBJ2-7; D might be TRBD2 (6 bases). The germline CDR1 and CDR2 sequences are GTSNPN and SVGIG (reference sequence). There are 13 residues in the CDR3. The ends were cut back, 0 bases at V and 5 bases at J, with 11 bases in the middle. Combining the CDR3 with reference TRBV30 and TRBJ2-7 gives the whole variable domain SQTIHQWPATLVQPVGSPLSLECTVEGTSNPNLYWYRQAAGRGLQLLFYSVGIGQISSEVPQNLSASRPQDRQFILSSKKLLLSDSGFYLCAWSVRRLDEQYFGPGTRLTVT.

The rearrangement joins TRBV14 to TRBJ2-1, with 9 bases fitting TRBD2. CDR3 length equals 16 residues. The junction had 5 bases not matched to a gene; V was cut back by 1 base and J by 4 bases. The germline gives CDR1 SGHDN, CDR2 FVKESK. The CDR3 DNA reads as TGTGCCAGCAGCCAAGGCGGGACTAGCCTTTACAATGAGCAGTTCTTC. Translating gives CASSQGGTSLYNEQFF.

This chain connects TRBV19 to TRBJ2-7; D is perhaps TRBD1 or TRBD2 (5 bases each). This CDR3 is built from 15 residues. V shed 7 bases and J shed 3 bases, with 19 bases lying between them. The germline V gene has CDR1 LNHDA and CDR2 SQIVND (reference sequence). CDR3 DNA sequence: TGTGCCAGTAACTCATTCCGGGACGGAGACTACGAGCAGTACTTC. It yields the protein CASNSFRDGDYEQYF.

The rearrangement links TRBV7-2 to TRBJ2-1; D remains unclear. CDR3 size: 11 residues. CDR1 and CDR2 from the germline V gene are SGHTA and FQGNSA. With 5 bases removed from V and 7 bases from J, the gap between germline ends came to 6 bases. CDR3 nucleotides: TGTGCCAGCAGCCTTAAAAATGAGCAGTTCTTC. It codes for CASSLKNEQFF.

This clone has more than one count but fewer than ten. The V call is TRBV25-1, the J call TRBJ1-5, with TRBD1 identical over 8 bases. The junction had 4 bases not matched to a gene; V was cut back by 5 bases and J by 4 bases. The V gene's germline CDR1 is MGHDK and CDR2 SYGVNS. This CDR3 contains 14 residues. DNA for the CDR3: TGTGCCAGCAGTCTAGGGGACAGGAATCAGCCCCAGCATTTT. It translates to CASSLGDRNQPQHF.

The table lists this clone with a few counts. The chain carries TRBV4-2 and TRBJ1-4; perhaps TRBD1 as D (6 bases). Between the trimmed V and J ends, which lost 7 bases and 8 bases, there was a span of 20 bases. This CDR3 region has 15 residues. From germline, CDR1 is LGHNA and CDR2 YNFKEQ. The CDR3 region is CASTPFGGQGEKLFF. The CDR3 coding sequence is TGTGCCAGCACCCCATTCGGGGGGCAGGGCGAAAAACTGTTTTTT.

This clone was picked up a small number of times. The chain has TRBV29-1 and TRBJ2-5; 8 bases are shared with TRBD1. This CDR3 is built from 14 residues. Trimming at V came to 1 base and at J to 4 bases, leaving 5 bases not matched to a gene. In germline, CDR1 is SQVTM, CDR2 ANQGSEA. This chain's CDR3 is CSVEAEDRGETQYF. The CDR3 DNA reads TGCAGCGTTGAAGCCGAAGACAGGGGAGAGACCCAGTACTTC.

This clone came up many times. This chain joins TRBV28 and TRBJ2-3; D unresolved. The germline V gene has CDR1 MDHEN and CDR2 SYDVKM. V was clipped by 5 bases and J by 4 bases, with 10 bases between them. CDR3 length: 13 residues. As DNA, the CDR3 is TGTGCCAGCAGTCCAAACTGGGCAGATACGCAGTATTTT. Its protein product is CASSPNWADTQYF.

Points on this clone: The sample has other DNA sequences that encode this CDR3 too. The gene calls are TRBV9 and TRBJ2-5, with a tentative D call TRBD1 (5 bases). The V end was cut by 0 bases, the J end by 2 bases, with 5 bases between. The CDR3 is 13 amino acids. Germline V CDR1 and CDR2: SGDLS, YYNGEE. The CDR3 here is CASSVGQQETQYF. CDR3 nucleotides: TGTGCCAGCAGCGTAGGACAGCAAGAGACCCAGTACTTC.

This clone was seen a few times. This sequence joins TRBV7-2 and TRBJ2-1, with 11 bases aligning to TRBD2. Germline lookup yields CDR1 SGHTA and CDR2 FQGNSA. The CDR3 contains 15 residues. V was clipped by 0 bases and J by 12 bases; unmatched bases: 7. The CDR3 DNA is TGTGCCAGCAGCTTAGCTGGGGTAGCGGGAGGGGGGCAGTTCTTC. It specifies CASSLAGVAGGGQFF.

Many counts were recorded for this clone. This rearrangement joins TRBV30 to TRBJ2-3, with 9 bases matching TRBD1. Looked up from germline, CDR1 is GTSNPN and CDR2 is SVGIG (reference sequence). V dropped 3 bases and J dropped 6; count of bases not matched to a gene: 4. The CDR3 length is 13 residues. The CDR3 spells CAWSAGTGDTQYF. The CDR3 region has the DNA TGTGCCTGGAGCGCCGGGACAGGGGATACGCAGTATTTT.

The gene calls are TRBV7-3 and TRBJ2-3; 7 bases agree with TRBD1. The CDR3 runs to 13 residues. J gave up 10 bases and V 5 bases, and 9 bases lay outside the gene matches. CDR1 SGHTA and CDR2 FQGTGA come from the germline V gene. The CDR3 region has the DNA TGTGCCAGCAGCCCAGACAGGGCCCTGCCGCAGTATTTT. This sequence encodes CASSPDRALPQYF.

V gene TRBV4-1 combines with J gene TRBJ2-7; 9 bases agree with TRBD1. This CDR3 region has 16 residues. Germline V gene data show CDR1 as MGHRA and CDR2 as YSYEKL. J gave up 2 bases and V 3 bases, and 8 bases lay outside the gene matches. In DNA form, the CDR3 reads TGCGCCAGCAGCCACCTTGAGACAGGGGGACCCTACGAGCAGTACTTC. Its translation: CASSHLETGGPYEQYF.